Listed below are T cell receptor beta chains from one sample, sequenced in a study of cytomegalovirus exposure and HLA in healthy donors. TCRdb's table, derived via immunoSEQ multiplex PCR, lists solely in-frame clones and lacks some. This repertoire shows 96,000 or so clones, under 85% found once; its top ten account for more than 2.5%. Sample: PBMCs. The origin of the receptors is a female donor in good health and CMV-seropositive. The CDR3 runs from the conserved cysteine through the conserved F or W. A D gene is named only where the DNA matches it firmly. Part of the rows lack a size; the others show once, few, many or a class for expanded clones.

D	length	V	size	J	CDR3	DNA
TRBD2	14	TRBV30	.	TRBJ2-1	CAWIRTSGRVEQFF	TGTGCCTGGATCCGGACTAGCGGGAGGGTTGAGCAGTTCTTC
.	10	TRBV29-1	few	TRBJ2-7	CSVRGTEQYF	TGCAGCGTACGGGGGACGGAGCAGTACTTC
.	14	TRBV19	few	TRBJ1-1	CASSLGSGITEAFF	TGTGCCAGTAGTTTAGGGTCAGGGATCACTGAAGCTTTCTTT
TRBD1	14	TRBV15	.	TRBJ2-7	CATSIRTGAYEQYF	TGTGCCACCAGCATAAGGACAGGGGCCTACGAGCAGTACTTC
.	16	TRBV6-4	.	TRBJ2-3	CASSLTRDLLTDTQYF	TGTGCCAGCAGCCTGACCCGGGACTTACTCACAGATACGCAGTATTTT
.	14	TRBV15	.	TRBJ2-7	CATSSHGLDYEQYF	TGTGCCACCAGCAGCCACGGACTTGACTACGAGCAGTACTTC
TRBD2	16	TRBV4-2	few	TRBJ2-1	CASSQELAGGTMKQFF	TGTGCCAGCAGCCAAGAATTAGCGGGGGGCACAATGAAACAGTTCTTC
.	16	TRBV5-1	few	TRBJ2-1	CASRHGLSSSYNEQFF	TGCGCCAGCAGGCATGGACTTTCGAGCTCCTACAATGAGCAGTTCTTC
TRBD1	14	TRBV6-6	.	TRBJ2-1	CASSWGQGAGEQFF	TGTGCCAGCAGTTGGGGACAGGGGGCGGGCGAGCAGTTCTTC
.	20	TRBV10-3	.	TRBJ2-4	CAISESESKTGRGRGNIQYF	TGTGCCATCAGTGAGTCTGAGTCGAAAACCGGCAGGGGCCGGGGAAACATTCAGTACTTC
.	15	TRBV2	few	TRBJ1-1	CASRGGMGGNTEAFF	TGTGCCAGCAGAGGAGGGATGGGGGGAAACACTGAAGCTTTCTTT
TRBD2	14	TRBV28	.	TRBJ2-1	CASLTSGGPGEQFF	TGTGCCAGCCTAACTAGCGGGGGGCCAGGGGAGCAGTTCTTC
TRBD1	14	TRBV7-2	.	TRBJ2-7	CASSLVGQGGEQYF	TGTGCCAGCAGCTTAGTCGGACAGGGGGGCGAGCAGTACTTC
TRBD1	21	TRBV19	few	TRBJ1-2	CASSIRYPLLVSGGRFDGYTF	TGTGCCAGTAGTATCCGGTATCCATTGTTGGTATCAGGGGGCCGTTTCGATGGCTACACCTTC
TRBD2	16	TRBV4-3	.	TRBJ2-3	CASSQAIAGGTDTQYF	TGCGCCAGCAGCCAAGCCATAGCGGGGGGCACAGATACGCAGTATTTT
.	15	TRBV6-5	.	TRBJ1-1	CASSYGGLKNTEAFF	TGTGCCAGCAGTTACGGGGGGTTGAAGAACACTGAAGCTTTCTTT
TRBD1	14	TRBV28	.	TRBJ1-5	CASAPGQRNQPQHF	TGTGCCAGCGCCCCGGGACAGCGCAATCAGCCCCAGCATTTT
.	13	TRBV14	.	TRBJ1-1	CASSQTKNTEAFF	TGTGCCAGCAGCCAAACAAAGAACACTGAAGCTTTCTTT
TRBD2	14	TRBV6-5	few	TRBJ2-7	CASSLAGGPREQYF	TGTGCCAGCAGTTTAGCGGGGGGGCCGAGGGAGCAGTACTTC
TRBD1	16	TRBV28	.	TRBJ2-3	CASSILGQVGTDTQYF	TGTGCCAGCAGTATACTCGGACAGGTGGGCACAGATACGCAGTATTTT
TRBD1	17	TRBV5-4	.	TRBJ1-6	CASSLALTGTADSPLHF	TGTGCCAGCAGCTTGGCTCTCACCGGGACAGCGGATTCACCCCTCCACTTT
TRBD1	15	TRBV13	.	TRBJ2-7	CASSIRQGRTYEQYF	TGTGCCAGCAGCATAAGACAGGGGCGGACCTACGAGCAGTACTTC
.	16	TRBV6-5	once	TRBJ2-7	CASSYSGAEVIYEQYF	TGTGCCAGCAGTTACTCGGGGGCGGAGGTTATCTACGAGCAGTACTTC
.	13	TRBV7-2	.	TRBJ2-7	CASSGGGGDEQYF	TGTGCCAGCAGCGGTGGAGGGGGGGACGAGCAGTACTTC
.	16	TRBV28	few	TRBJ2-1	CASSLGSFGSYNEQFF	TGTGCCAGCAGTTTGGGCAGCTTTGGCTCCTACAATGAGCAGTTCTTC
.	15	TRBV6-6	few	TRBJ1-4	CASSYTQRSSEKLFF	TGTGCCAGCAGTTACACACAGCGGAGCAGTGAAAAACTGTTTTTT
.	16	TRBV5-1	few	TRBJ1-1	CASSLGAGTQNTEAFF	TGCGCCAGCAGCTTGGGGGCCGGGACTCAGAACACTGAAGCTTTCTTT
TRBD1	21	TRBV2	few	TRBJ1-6	CASRVMGQMVGRGSYNSPLHF	TGTGCCAGCAGAGTTATGGGACAGATGGTTGGTAGGGGATCCTATAATTCACCCCTCCACTTT
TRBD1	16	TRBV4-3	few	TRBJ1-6	CASSQDPGGPGVPLHF	TGCGCCAGCAGCCAAGACCCAGGGGGCCCAGGGGTACCCCTCCACTTT
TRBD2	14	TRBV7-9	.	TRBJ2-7	CASSLGLAGSEQYF	TGTGCCAGCAGCTTAGGGCTAGCGGGTTCCGAGCAGTACTTC
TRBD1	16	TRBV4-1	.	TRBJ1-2	CASSQKEGQGYYGYTF	TGCGCCAGCAGCCAAAAGGAGGGACAGGGATACTATGGCTACACCTTC
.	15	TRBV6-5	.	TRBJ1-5	CASSYGGASNQPQHF	TGTGCCAGCAGTTACGGGGGGGCGAGCAATCAGCCCCAGCATTTT
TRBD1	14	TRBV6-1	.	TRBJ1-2	CASSASGQPESYTF	TGTGCCAGCAGTGCTTCGGGACAGCCCGAGAGCTACACCTTC
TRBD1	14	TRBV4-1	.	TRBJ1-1	CASSLRQGSTEAFF	TGCGCCAGCAGCTTACGACAGGGGAGCACTGAAGCTTTCTTT
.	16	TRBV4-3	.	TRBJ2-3	CASSQGAASVADTQYF	TGCGCCAGCAGCCAAGGCGCGGCTAGCGTAGCAGATACGCAGTATTTT
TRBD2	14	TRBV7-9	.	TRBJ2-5	CASSYTSGQETQYF	TGTGCCAGCAGCTATACTAGCGGCCAAGAGACCCAGTACTTC
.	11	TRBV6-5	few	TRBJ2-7	CASRQGHEQYF	TGTGCCAGCAGACAGGGTCACGAGCAGTACTTC
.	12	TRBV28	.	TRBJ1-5	CASSRGSQPQHF	TGTGCCAGCAGTCGGGGTTCTCAGCCCCAGCATTTT
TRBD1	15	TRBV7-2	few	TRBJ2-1	CASSAGTGKGNEQFF	TGTGCCAGCAGCGCCGGGACAGGGAAGGGGAATGAGCAGTTCTTC
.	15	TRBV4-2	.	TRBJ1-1	CASNPVIGAKVAAFF	TGTGCCAGCAACCCCGTTATAGGGGCCAAGGTGGCAGCTTTCTTT
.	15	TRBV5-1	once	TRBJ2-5	CASSSFGGPQETQYF	TGCGCCAGCAGCTCCTTCGGGGGGCCTCAAGAGACCCAGTACTTC
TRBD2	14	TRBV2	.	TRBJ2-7	CASTSGAPVGEQYF	TGTGCCAGCACTAGCGGGGCCCCCGTGGGGGAGCAGTACTTC
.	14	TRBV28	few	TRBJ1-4	CASSLYHGGEKLFF	TGTGCCAGCAGTTTATACCATGGCGGTGAAAAACTGTTTTTT
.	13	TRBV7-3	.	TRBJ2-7	CASSLGRGDEQYF	TGTGCCAGCAGCTTGGGAAGGGGCGACGAGCAGTACTTC
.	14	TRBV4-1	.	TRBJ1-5	CASSQDQGNQPQHF	TGCGCCAGCAGCCAAGATCAGGGAAATCAGCCCCAGCATTTT
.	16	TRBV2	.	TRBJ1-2	CASTRTGRDLGYGYTF	TGTGCCAGCACCCGAACCGGCAGGGACTTAGGCTATGGCTACACCTTC
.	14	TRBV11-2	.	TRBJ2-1	CASSPIGSYNEQFF	TGTGCCAGCAGCCCGATCGGCTCCTACAATGAGCAGTTCTTC
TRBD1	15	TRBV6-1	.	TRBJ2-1	CASSEPGQGWNEQFF	TGTGCCAGCAGTGAACCGGGACAGGGGTGGAATGAGCAGTTCTTC
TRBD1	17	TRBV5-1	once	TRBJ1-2	CASSRGTGGSFSYGYTF	TGCGCCAGCAGCCGTGGGACAGGGGGCTCTTTTAGCTATGGCTACACCTTC
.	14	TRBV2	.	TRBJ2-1	CASIAVSSYNEQFF	TGTGCCAGCATTGCGGTAAGCTCCTACAATGAGCAGTTCTTC
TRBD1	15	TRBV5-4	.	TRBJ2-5	CASSLDGTGDETQYF	TGTGCCAGCAGCTTGGACGGGACAGGGGACGAGACCCAGTACTTC
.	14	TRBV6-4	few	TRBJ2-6	CASSPGDGANVLTF	TGTGCCAGCAGTCCAGGGGACGGGGCCAACGTCCTGACTTTC
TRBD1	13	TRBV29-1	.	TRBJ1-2	CSVAQDRAGGYTF	TGCAGCGTGGCCCAGGACAGGGCGGGGGGCTACACCTTC
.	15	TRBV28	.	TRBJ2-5	CASSFPSVKGETQYF	TGTGCCAGCAGTTTCCCTAGCGTCAAAGGGGAGACCCAGTACTTC